This T cell receptor (beta chain) was identified in a study of blood T cell repertoires in COVID-19. About the study: PBMCs, B-cell-depleted T cells, or T cells were the source of the cDNA or gDNA that made up the material.

The study drew participants aged 18 to 89 years from under 30 US areas. Self-reported history from a screening survey and questionnaire set each donor's cohort. Original data processing: The authors estimated nucleated cell counts from reference gene primer amplification. TCRdb keeps only in-frame clones here, not all; method: immunoSEQ multiplex PCR. D and trimming come from the DNA, and the V and J calls and clone size come from that table. The table includes approximately 150,000 clones, 85% detected once. CDR1 and CDR2 from the germline V gene are SGHNT and YYREEE (reference sequence). CDR3 size: 12 residues. Trimming took off 10 bases at V and 6 bases at J, with 13 bases between the two ends.

J is TRBJ1-4 and V is TRBV5-4, with D maybe TRBD1 (5 bases). The clonotype was recovered from a woman in her 40s who had recovered from COVID-19. Sequencing used PBMCs or T cells enriched from blood (not recorded which). Here the CDR3 DNA reads TGTGCCGGAACAGGAGGGGATGAAAAACTGTTTTTT. This translates into CAGTGGDEKLFF.